The present T cell receptor (beta chain) was sequenced within a study of blood T cell repertoires in COVID-19. Overall study: Acute-phase and convalescent COVID-19 samples originated in the United States, Italy and Spain.

This CDR3 region has 13 residues. Germline V CDR1 and CDR2: LNHDA, SQIVND (reference sequence). V was pared by 5 bases and J by 5 bases, with 12 bases between. Generated by immunoSEQ multiplex PCR, the TCRdb table keeps only in-frame clones and is missing some. The sample includes about 210,000 clones, approximately 85% of them seen just once. The chain is built from TRBV19 and TRBJ1-2; D ambiguous. Sequencing was done on a sample of peripheral blood. The receptor's source is a woman in her 50s with active or convalescent COVID-19. CDR3: CASSVQSTYGYTF. DNA for the CDR3: TGTGCCAGTAGTGTACAGTCTACTTATGGCTACACCTTC.